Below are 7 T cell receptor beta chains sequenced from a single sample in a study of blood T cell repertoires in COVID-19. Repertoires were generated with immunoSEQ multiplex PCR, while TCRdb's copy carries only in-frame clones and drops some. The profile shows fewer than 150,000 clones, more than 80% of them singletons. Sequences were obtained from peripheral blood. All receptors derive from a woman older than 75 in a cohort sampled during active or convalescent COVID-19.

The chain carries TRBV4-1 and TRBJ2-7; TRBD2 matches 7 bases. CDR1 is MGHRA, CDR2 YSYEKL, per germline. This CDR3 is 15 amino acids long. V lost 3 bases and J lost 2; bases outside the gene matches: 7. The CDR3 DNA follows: TGCGCCAGCAGCCACCTACGGGGGGTGACCTACGAGCAGTACTTC. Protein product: CASSHLRGVTYEQYF.

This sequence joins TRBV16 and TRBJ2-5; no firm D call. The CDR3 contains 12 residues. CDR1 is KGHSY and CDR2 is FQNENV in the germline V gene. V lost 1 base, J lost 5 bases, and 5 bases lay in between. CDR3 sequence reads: CASSQYRETQYF. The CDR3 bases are TGTGCCAGCAGCCAATATCGGGAGACCCAGTACTTC.

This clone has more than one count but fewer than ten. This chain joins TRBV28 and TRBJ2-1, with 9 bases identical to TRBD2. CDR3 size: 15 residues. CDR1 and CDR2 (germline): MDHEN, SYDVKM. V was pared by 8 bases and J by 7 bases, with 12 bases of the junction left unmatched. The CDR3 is CASAEAGGVFNEQFF. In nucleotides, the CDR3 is TGTGCCAGCGCTGAGGCGGGGGGGGTTTTTAATGAGCAGTTCTTC.

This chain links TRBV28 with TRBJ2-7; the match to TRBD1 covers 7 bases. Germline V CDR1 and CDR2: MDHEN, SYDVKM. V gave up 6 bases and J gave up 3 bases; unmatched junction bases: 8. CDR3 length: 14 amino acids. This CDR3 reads CASSYGTDLYEQYV. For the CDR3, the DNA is TGTGCCAGCAGCTATGGGACAGACCTCTACGAGCAGTACGTC.

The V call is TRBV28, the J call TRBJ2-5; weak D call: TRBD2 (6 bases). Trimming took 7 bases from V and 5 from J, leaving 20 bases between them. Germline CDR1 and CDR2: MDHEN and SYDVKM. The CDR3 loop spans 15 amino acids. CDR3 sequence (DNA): TGTGCCAGCACCCGCCAGCGGGTCAGGTCGGAGACCCAGTACTTC. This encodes CASTRQRVRSETQYF.

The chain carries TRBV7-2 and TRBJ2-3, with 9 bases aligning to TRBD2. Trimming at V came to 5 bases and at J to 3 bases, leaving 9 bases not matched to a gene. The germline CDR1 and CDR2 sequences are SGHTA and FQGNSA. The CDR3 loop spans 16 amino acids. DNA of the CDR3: TGTGCCAGCAGCCGTCGGCGGGGGGGGACAACAGATACGCAGTATTTT. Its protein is CASSRRRGGTTDTQYF.

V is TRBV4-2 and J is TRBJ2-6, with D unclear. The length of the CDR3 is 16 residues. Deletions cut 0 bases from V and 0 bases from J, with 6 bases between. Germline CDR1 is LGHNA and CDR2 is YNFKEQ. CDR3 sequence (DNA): TGTGCCAGCAGCCAAGACACCAGCTCTGGGGCCAACGTCCTGACTTTC. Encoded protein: CASSQDTSSGANVLTF.